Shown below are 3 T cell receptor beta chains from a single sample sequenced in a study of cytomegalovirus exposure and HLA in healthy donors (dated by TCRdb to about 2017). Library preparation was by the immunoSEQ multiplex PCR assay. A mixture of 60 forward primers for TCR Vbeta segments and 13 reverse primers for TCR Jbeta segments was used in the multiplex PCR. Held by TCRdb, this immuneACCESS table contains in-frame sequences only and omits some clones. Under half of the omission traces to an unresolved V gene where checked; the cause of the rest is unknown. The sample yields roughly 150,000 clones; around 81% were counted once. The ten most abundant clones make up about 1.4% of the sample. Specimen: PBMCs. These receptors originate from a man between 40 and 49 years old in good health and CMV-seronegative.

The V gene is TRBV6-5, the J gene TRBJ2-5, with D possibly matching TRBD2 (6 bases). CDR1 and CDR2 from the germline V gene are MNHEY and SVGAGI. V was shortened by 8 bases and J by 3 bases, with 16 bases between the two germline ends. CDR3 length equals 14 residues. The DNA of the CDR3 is TGTGCCAGCCGGAGGACGGGAGTTGAAGAGACCCAGTACTTC. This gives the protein CASRRTGVEETQYF.

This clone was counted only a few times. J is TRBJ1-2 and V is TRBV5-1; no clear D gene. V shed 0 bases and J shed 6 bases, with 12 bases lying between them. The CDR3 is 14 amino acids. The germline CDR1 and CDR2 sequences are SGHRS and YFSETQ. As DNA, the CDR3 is TGCGCCAGCAGCTTGGTGGAGGCAAAGGATGGCTACACCTTC. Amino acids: CASSLVEAKDGYTF. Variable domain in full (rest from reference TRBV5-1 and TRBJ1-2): KAGVTQTPRYLIKTRGQQVTLSCSPISGHRSVSWYQQTPGQGLQFLFEYFSETQRNKGNFPGRFSGRQFSNSRSEMNVSTLELGDSALYLCASSLVEAKDGYTFGSGTRLTVV.

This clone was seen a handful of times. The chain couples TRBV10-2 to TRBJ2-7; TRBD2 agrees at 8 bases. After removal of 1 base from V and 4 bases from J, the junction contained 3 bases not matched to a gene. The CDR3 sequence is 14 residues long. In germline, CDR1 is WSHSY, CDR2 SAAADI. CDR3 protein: CASSEFGGRYEQYF. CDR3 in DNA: TGCGCCAGCAGTGAGTTCGGCGGGAGGTACGAGCAGTACTTC.